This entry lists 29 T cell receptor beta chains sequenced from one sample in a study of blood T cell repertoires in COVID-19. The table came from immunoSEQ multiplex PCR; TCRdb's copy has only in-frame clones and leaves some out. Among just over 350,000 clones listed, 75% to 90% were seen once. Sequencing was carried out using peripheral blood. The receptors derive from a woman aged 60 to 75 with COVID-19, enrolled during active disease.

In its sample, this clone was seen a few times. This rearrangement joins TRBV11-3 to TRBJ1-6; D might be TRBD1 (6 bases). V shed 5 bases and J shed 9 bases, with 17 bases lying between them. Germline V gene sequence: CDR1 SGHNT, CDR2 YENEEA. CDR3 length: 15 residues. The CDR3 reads CASSLPAGAGSPLHF. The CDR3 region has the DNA TGTGCCAGCAGCCTCCCCGCAGGGGCGGGTTCACCCCTCCACTTT.

CDR3 sequence: CASSVLAREGDYGYTF. CDR3 DNA: TGTGCCAGCAGCGTGTTAGCCCGGGAAGGAGACTATGGCTACACCTTC. The chain uses TRBV9 and TRBJ1-2; D not certain. From germline, CDR1 is SGDLS and CDR2 YYNGEE. Trimming cost V 2 bases and J 3 bases, with 17 bases left between them. This CDR3 spans 16 amino acids.

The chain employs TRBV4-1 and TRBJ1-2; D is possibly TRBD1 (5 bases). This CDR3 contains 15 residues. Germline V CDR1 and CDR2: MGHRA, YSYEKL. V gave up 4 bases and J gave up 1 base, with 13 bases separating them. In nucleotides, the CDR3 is TGCGCCAGCAGCCGGGGAGGGGCGGATAACTATGGCTACACCTTC. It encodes CASSRGGADNYGYTF.

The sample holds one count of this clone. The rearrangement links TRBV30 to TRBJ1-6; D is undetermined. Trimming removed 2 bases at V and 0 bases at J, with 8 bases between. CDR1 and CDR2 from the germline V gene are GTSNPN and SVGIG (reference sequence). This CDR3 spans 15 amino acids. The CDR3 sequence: CAWSFGVSYNSPLHF. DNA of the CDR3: TGTGCCTGGAGTTTCGGGGTCTCCTATAATTCACCCCTCCACTTT.

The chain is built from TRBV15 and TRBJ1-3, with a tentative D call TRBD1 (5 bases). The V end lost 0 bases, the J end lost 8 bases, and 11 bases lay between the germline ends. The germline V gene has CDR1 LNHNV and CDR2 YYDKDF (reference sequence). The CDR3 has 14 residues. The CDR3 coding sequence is TGTGCCACCAGCAGAGATTGGGGCAGACACACCATATATTTT. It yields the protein CATSRDWGRHTIYF.

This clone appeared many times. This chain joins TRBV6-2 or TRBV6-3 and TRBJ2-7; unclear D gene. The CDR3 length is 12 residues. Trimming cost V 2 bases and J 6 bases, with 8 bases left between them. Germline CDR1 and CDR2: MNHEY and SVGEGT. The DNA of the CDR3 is TGTGCCAGCAGTTACCCCCAGGTCGAGCAGTACTTC. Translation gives CASSYPQVEQYF.

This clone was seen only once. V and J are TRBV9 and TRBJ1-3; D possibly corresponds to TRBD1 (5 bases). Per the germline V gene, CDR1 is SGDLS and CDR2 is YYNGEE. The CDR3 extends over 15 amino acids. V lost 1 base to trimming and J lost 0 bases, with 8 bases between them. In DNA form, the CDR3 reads TGTGCCAGCAGCGTACAGGGCCACTCTGGAAACACCATATATTTT. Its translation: CASSVQGHSGNTIYF.

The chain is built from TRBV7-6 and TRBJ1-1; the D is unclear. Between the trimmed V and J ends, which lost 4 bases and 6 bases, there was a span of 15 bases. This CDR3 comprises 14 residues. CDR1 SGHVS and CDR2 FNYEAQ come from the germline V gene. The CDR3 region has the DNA TGTGCCAGCAGCTCCCTAGATGAGGGATCTGAAGCTTTCTTT. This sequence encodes CASSSLDEGSEAFF.

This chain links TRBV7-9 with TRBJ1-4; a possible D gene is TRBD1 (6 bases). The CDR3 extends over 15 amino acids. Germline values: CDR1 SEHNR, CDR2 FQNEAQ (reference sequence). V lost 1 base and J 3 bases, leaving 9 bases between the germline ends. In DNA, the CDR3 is TGTGCCAGCAGCTTAGGCACAGGGTCTAATGAAAAACTGTTTTTT. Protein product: CASSLGTGSNEKLFF.

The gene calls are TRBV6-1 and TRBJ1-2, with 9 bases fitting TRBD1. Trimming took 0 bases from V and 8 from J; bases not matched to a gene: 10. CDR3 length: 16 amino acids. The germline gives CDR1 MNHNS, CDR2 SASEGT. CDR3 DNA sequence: TGTGCCAGCAGTGAAGCGCTCAACAGGGGGCTTTGGGGCTACACCTTC. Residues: CASSEALNRGLWGYTF.

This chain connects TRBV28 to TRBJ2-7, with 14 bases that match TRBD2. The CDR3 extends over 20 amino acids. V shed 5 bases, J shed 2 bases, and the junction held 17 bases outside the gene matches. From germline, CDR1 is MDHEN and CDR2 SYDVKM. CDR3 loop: CASSHPLTGTSGGLAYEQYF. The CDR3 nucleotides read TGTGCCAGCAGTCATCCTCTCACCGGGACTAGCGGGGGTTTAGCCTACGAGCAGTACTTC.

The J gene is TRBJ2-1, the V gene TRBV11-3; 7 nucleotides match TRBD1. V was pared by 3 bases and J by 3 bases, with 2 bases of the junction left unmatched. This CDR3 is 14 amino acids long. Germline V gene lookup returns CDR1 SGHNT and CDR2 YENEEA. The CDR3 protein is CASSFSGGYNEQFF. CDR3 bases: TGTGCCAGCAGCTTCTCAGGGGGCTACAATGAGCAGTTCTTC. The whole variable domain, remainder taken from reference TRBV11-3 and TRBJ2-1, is EAGVVQSPRYKIIEKKQPVAFWCNPISGHNTLYWYLQNLGQGPELLIRYENEEAVDDSQLPKDRFSAERLKGVDSTLKIQPAELGDSAVYLCASSFSGGYNEQFFGPGTRLTVL.

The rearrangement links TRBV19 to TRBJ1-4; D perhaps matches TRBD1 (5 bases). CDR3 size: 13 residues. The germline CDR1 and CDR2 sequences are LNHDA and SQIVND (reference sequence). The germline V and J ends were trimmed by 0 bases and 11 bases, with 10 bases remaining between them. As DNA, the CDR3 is TGTGCCAGTAGTATAGATTACGGGGGGAAACTGTTTTTT. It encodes CASSIDYGGKLFF.

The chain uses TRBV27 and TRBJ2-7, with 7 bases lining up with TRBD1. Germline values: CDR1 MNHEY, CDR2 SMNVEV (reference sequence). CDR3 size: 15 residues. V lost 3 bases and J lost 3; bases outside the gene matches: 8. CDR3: CASSLAPGQIYEQYF. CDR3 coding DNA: TGTGCCAGCAGTTTGGCTCCGGGACAGATCTACGAGCAGTACTTC.

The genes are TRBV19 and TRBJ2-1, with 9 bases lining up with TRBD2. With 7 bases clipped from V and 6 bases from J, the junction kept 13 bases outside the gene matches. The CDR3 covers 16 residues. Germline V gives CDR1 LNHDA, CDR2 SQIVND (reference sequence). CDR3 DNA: TGTGCCAGTACCCTTGGTAAGGGACTAGCCCCCAATGAGCAGTTCTTC. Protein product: CASTLGKGLAPNEQFF. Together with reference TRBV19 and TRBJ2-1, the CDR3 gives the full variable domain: DGGITQSPKYLFRKEGQNVTLSCEQNLNHDAMYWYRQDPGQGLRLIYYSQIVNDFQKGDIAEGYSVSREKKESFPLTVTSAQKNPTAFYLCASTLGKGLAPNEQFFGPGTRLTVL.

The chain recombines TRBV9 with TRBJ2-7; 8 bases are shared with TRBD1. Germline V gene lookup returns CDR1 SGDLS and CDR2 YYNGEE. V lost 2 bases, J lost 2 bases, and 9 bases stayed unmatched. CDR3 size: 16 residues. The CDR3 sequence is CASSVGLGGQAYEQYF. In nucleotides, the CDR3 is TGTGCCAGCAGCGTTGGGCTAGGGGGACAGGCCTACGAGCAGTACTTC.

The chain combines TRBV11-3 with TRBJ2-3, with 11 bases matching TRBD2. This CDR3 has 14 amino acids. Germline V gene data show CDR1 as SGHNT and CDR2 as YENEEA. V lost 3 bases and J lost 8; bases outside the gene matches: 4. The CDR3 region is CASSFSGGEGTQYF. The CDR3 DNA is TGTGCCAGCAGCTTTAGCGGGGGGGAGGGTACGCAGTATTTT.

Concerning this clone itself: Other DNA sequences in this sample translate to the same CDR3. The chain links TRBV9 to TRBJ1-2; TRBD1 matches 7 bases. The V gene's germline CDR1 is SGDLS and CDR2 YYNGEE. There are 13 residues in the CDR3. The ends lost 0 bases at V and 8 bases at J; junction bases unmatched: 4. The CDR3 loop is CASSVGQGGGYTF. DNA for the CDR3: TGTGCCAGCAGCGTAGGACAGGGAGGCGGCTACACCTTC.

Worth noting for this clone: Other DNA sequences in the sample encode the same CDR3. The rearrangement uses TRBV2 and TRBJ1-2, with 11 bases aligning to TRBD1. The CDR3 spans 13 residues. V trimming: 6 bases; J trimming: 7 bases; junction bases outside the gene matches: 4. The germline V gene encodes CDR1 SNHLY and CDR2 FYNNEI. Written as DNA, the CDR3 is TGTGCCAGCAGCGGACAGGGGGCGGGTGGCTACACCTTC. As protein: CASSGQGAGGYTF.

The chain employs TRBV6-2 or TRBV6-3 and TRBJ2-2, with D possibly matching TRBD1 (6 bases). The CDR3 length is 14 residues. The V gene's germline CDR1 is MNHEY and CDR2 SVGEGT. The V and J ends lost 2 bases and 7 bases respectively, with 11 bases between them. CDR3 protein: CASSYVGAGGELFF. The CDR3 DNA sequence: TGTGCCAGCAGTTACGTGGGGGCCGGCGGGGAGCTGTTTTTT.

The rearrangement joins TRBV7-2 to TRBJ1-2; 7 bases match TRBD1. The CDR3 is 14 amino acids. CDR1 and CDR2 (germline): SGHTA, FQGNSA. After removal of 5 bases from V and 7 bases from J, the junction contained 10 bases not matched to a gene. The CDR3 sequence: CASSAMRGQTGYTF. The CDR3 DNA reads TGTGCCAGCAGCGCAATGAGGGGGCAGACTGGCTACACCTTC.

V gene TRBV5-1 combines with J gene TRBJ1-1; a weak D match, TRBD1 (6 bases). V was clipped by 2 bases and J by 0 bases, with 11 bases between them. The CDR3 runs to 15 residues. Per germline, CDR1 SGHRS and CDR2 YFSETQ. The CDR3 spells CASSLTGRVNTEAFF. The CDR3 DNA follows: TGCGCCAGCAGCTTAACAGGGAGAGTGAACACTGAAGCTTTCTTT.

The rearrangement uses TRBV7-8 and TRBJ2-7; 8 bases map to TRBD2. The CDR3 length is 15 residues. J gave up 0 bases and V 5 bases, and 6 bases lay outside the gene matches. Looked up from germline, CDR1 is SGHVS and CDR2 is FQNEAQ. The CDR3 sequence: CASSAGRGASYEQYF. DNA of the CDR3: TGTGCCAGCAGCGCCGGGAGGGGGGCCTCCTACGAGCAGTACTTC.

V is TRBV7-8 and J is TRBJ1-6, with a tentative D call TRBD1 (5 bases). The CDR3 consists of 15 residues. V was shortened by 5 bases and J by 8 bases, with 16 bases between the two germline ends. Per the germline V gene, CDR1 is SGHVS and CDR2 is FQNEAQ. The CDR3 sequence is CASSRAGGVDSPLHF. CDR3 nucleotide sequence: TGTGCCAGCAGCCGAGCCGGGGGGGTGGATTCACCCCTCCACTTT.

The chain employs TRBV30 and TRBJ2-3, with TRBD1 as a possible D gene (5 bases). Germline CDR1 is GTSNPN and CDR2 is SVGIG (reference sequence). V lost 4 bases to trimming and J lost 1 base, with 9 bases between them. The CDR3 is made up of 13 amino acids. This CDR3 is CAWKGWGTDTQYF. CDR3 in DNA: TGTGCCTGGAAGGGGTGGGGCACAGATACGCAGTATTTT.

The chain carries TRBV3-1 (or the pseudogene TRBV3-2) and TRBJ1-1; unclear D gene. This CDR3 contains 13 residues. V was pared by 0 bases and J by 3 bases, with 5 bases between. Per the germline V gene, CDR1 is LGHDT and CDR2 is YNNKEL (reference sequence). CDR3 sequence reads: CASSQDADTEAFF. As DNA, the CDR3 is TGTGCCAGCAGCCAAGACGCGGACACTGAAGCTTTCTTT.

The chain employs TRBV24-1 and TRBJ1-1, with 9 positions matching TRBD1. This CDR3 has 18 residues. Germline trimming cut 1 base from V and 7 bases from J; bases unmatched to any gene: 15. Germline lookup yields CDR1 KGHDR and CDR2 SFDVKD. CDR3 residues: CATSDFCFGGQGKGEAFF. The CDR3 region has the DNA TGTGCCACCAGTGATTTCTGCTTCGGGGGACAGGGAAAAGGTGAAGCTTTCTTT.

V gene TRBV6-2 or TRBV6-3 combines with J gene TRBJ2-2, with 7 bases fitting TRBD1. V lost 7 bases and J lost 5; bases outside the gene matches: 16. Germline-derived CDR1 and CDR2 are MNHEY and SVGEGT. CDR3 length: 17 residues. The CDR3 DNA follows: TGTGCCAGCACCCCCATATTCGACAGGGTCATTACCGGGGAGCTGTTTTTT. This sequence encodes CASTPIFDRVITGELFF.

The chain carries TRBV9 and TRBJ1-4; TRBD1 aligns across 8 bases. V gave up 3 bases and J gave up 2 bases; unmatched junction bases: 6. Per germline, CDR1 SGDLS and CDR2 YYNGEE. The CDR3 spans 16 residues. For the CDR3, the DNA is TGTGCCAGCAGCGGAGGACAGGGAACTACTAATGAAAAACTGTTTTTT. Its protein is CASSGGQGTTNEKLFF.